This TCR beta chain comes out of a study of cytomegalovirus exposure and HLA in healthy donors. About the research overall: Unique TCRs numbering some 93 million, obtained from HLA-typed donors, made up an early data release.

Germline V gives CDR1 LGHNA, CDR2 YNFKEQ. The V and J ends lost 3 bases and 8 bases, in that order; junction bases with no gene match: 5. This CDR3 spans 14 amino acids. For this clone: The antigen is not known.

Study findings and constraints: Common viral pathogens (according to a later analysis) appeared linked to several of the most significant clusters.

The PCR was carried out with 60 Vbeta primers and 13 Jbeta primers. Data came from immunoSEQ multiplex PCR; TCRdb stores just in-frame clones and leaves some out. The sample includes under 150,000 clones, over 60% seen only once; the top ten take approximately 6.3%. The TCR comes from a man aged 35 to 55 in good health and CMV-seropositive. The material sequenced was PBMCs. The V and J genes are TRBV4-2 and TRBJ2-7; 12 positions agree with TRBD1. The CDR3 coding sequence is TGTGCCAGCAGCCACGGGGGACAGGGGGCGCAGCAGTACTTC. Amino acid sequence: CASSHGGQGAQQYF.